This T cell receptor (beta chain) emerged from a study of T-cell reconstitution after alpha-beta-depleted transplantation in children. Study-level points and caveats: Fresh T-cell production supplied most of the T-cell counts and diversity seen one year after transplant. Recipient T cells and thymic progenitors that survived gave rise to the high TCRbeta diversity observed at day 60 in some patients. Roughly two months post-transplant, alpha-beta T cells reportedly originated from several hundred graft clones that had expanded.

Researchers prepared the TCRbeta library using unique molecular identifiers, the study reports. Each CDR3 protein is one row after TCRdb ran MiXCR on the PCR reads. The sample yields about 32,000 distinct CDR3 sequences, approximately 6.9% seen once. About this clonotype: What it recognizes is unknown.

The CDR3 is 18 residues long. Germline values: CDR1 DFQATT, CDR2 SNEGSKA (reference sequence). V shed 4 bases and J shed 0 bases, with 22 bases lying between them. The clonotype originates from a child younger than two who had a stem cell transplant for acute myeloid leukemia, so the T cells may come from the graft donor. The source was peripheral blood, collected 60 days after TCRalphabeta/CD19-depleted stem cell transplant. The chain employs TRBV20-1 and TRBJ1-5; TRBD1 is a possible D gene (5 bases). The chain's CDR3 is CSATLEPQGLYSNQPQHF. For the CDR3, the DNA is TGCAGTGCTACCCTAGAACCCCAGGGACTCTATAGCAATCAGCCCCAGCATTTT.